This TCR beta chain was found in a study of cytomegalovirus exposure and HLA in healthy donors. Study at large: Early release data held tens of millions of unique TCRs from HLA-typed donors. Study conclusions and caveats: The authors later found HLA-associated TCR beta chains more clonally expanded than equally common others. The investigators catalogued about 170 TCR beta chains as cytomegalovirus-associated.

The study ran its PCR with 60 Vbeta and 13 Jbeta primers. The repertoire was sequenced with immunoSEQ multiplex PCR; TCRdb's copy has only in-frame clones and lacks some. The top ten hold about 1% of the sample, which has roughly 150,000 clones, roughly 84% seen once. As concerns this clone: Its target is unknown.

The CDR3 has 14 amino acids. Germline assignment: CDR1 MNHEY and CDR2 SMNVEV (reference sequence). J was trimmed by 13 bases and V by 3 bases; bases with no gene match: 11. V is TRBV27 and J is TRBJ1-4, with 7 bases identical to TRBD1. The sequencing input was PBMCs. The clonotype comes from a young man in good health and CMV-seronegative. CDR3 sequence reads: CASSFTGEVNGLFF. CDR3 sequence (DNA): TGTGCCAGCAGTTTCACAGGGGAAGTGAACGGACTGTTTTTT.